This TCR beta chain emerged from a study of blood T cell repertoires in COVID-19. Study context: Acute and convalescent COVID-19 specimens originated in the United States, Italy and Spain. PBMCs, B-cell-depleted T cells, or T cells were the source of the cDNA or gDNA that made up the material.

The Seattle patients, enrolled during active infection, were followed longitudinally. The CDR3 contains 18 residues. J lost 0 bases, V lost 3 bases, and 7 bases had no gene match. Germline loops: CDR1 LNHNV, CDR2 YYDKDF (reference sequence). In the study's own analysis: Quantification of nucleated cells was approximated via reference gene primer amplification. Profiling relied on immunoSEQ multiplex PCR, and the TCRdb table lists in-frame clones only, not all of them. The V and J calls and clone size come from that table; D and trimming were worked out from the DNA. The profile shows about 160,000 clones, roughly 82% of them singletons.

Sequencing used peripheral blood. This sequence joins TRBV15 and TRBJ2-6, with 8 nucleotides matching TRBD1. This receptor was taken from a woman aged 40 to 50 with COVID-19, enrolled during active disease. CDR3 coding DNA: TGTGCCACCAGCAGCTACGGGACAGGACGCTCTGGGGCCAACGTCCTGACTTTC. Protein: CATSSYGTGRSGANVLTF.